These 15 T cell receptor beta chains share one sample of origin, sequenced in a study of shared clonotypes between healthy human individuals (dated by TCRdb to between 2020 and 2021). The library was made by the immunoSEQ multiplex PCR assay. Held by TCRdb, this immuneACCESS table contains in-frame sequences only and omits some clones. Under half of the omission traces to an unresolved V gene where checked; the cause of the rest is unknown. Present in this sample are millions of clones, around 90% of which were seen just once. Clones ranked in the top ten supply roughly 0.14% of the sample. Material: naive CD4+ T cells sorted from blood. Taken with the paper, the label for cell subset or site translates to: CD45RA+ positively selected. The receptors derive from a man younger than 30 in good health.

The chain recombines TRBV18 with TRBJ1-6, with a weak D call TRBD1 (6 bases). Germline V CDR1 and CDR2: KGHSH, LQKENI. This CDR3 spans 15 amino acids. V lost 5 bases to trimming and J lost 2 bases, with 10 bases between them. The CDR3 DNA is TGTGCCAGCTCAGGAGGACAGCCCTATAATTCACCCCTCCACTTT. Protein sequence: CASSGGQPYNSPLHF.

Details on this clone: The sample holds other DNA sequences that translate to the same CDR3. The chain has TRBV18 and TRBJ1-1; D not resolved. V was shortened by 2 bases and J by 0 bases, with 4 bases between the two germline ends. From germline, CDR1 is KGHSH and CDR2 LQKENI. This CDR3 has 13 amino acids. In nucleotides, the CDR3 is TGTGCCAGCTCACCAGACGTGAACACTGAAGCTTTCTTT. The encoded protein is CASSPDVNTEAFF.

The DNA of the CDR3 is TGTGCCAGCAGCTTAGGGAGGGACTTTGCCTACGAGCAGTACTTC. This translates into CASSLGRDFAYEQYF. The V and J genes are TRBV7-8 and TRBJ2-7, with D possibly matching TRBD2 (6 bases). CDR3 size: 15 residues. V dropped 1 base and J dropped 2 bases, with 12 bases sitting between them. Germline V gives CDR1 SGHVS, CDR2 FQNEAQ.

The rearrangement links TRBV18 to TRBJ1-2; D gene uncertain. Germline V gives CDR1 KGHSH, CDR2 LQKENI. The CDR3 spans 14 residues. The ends were cut back, 0 bases at V and 8 bases at J, with 13 bases in the middle. CDR3 nucleotides: TGTGCCAGCTCACCACCAAGAGATGATACCGGCTACACCTTC. Protein product: CASSPPRDDTGYTF.

The chain uses TRBV13 and TRBJ2-3, with D unclear. Deletions cut 0 bases from V and 0 bases from J, with 13 bases between. Germline V lookup: CDR1 PRHDT, CDR2 FYEKMQ (reference sequence). CDR3 length: 17 amino acids. CDR3 bases: TGTGCCAGCAGCTTAGGCCCCGGCAGCACTAGCACAGATACGCAGTATTTT. Amino acid sequence: CASSLGPGSTSTDTQYF.

The chain combines TRBV5-1 with TRBJ1-5, with D possibly being TRBD1 (5 bases). Between the trimmed V and J ends, which lost 4 bases and 3 bases, there was a span of 14 bases. The length of the CDR3 is 15 residues. Germline V gives CDR1 SGHRS, CDR2 YFSETQ. CDR3 sequence: CASSPTGSLNQPQHF. The CDR3 region has the DNA TGCGCCAGCAGCCCTACAGGATCCCTCAATCAGCCCCAGCATTTT.

The chain employs TRBV7-9 and TRBJ2-7; 8 bases fit TRBD2. V was pared by 5 bases and J by 4 bases, with 10 bases of the junction left unmatched. This CDR3 is built from 15 residues. Germline V gene lookup returns CDR1 SEHNR and CDR2 FQNEAQ (reference sequence). CDR3 protein: CASSGTRLASYEQYF. The CDR3 coding sequence is TGTGCCAGCAGCGGGACACGACTAGCGTCATACGAGCAGTACTTC.

V gene TRBV30 combines with J gene TRBJ1-1; 9 bases agree with TRBD1. With 5 bases clipped from V and 4 bases from J, the junction kept 8 bases outside the gene matches. The CDR3 extends over 14 amino acids. The germline V gene encodes CDR1 GTSNPN and CDR2 SVGIG (reference sequence). The CDR3 loop reads CAWATGGKGTEAFF. The CDR3 nucleotides are TGTGCCTGGGCTACAGGGGGCAAGGGCACTGAAGCTTTCTTT.

This sequence joins TRBV7-9 and TRBJ2-1; possible D gene TRBD1, 5 bases. Germline V gene lookup returns CDR1 SEHNR and CDR2 FQNEAQ (reference sequence). V shed 0 bases and J shed 6 bases, with 6 bases lying between them. The CDR3 loop spans 13 amino acids. CDR3 bases: TGTGCCAGCAGCTTAGCGCAGGGCAATGAGCAGTTCTTC. Translating gives CASSLAQGNEQFF.

On this clone: Other DNA variants within this sample encode the same CDR3. The chain joins TRBV5-1 to TRBJ2-5; 15 nucleotides agree with TRBD2. This CDR3 is 17 amino acids long. The V gene end was trimmed by 0 bases and the J gene end by 5 bases; junction bases not matched to a gene: 5. Looked up from germline, CDR1 is SGHRS and CDR2 is YFSETQ. CDR3 sequence reads: CASSLGTSGGARETQYF. The CDR3 nucleotides read TGCGCCAGCAGCTTGGGGACTAGCGGGGGGGCGAGGGAGACCCAGTACTTC.

This sequence joins TRBV6-4 and TRBJ2-3; 12 bases align to TRBD2. CDR3 length: 19 residues. Germline values: CDR1 MRHNA, CDR2 SNTAGT. V shed 0 bases and J 0 bases; nucleotides not matched to a gene: 7. The CDR3: CASSDSRLAGGHSTDTQYF. DNA for the CDR3: TGTGCCAGCAGTGACTCCCGGCTAGCGGGGGGGCATAGCACAGATACGCAGTATTTT.

The CDR3: CASPRAGRTLCTDTQYF. CDR3 in DNA: TGTGCCAGCCCTAGGGCAGGGAGAACACTTTGCACAGATACGCAGTATTTT. The chain uses TRBV21-1 and TRBJ2-3. TRBV21-1 is listed as a pseudogene. This CDR3 comprises 17 residues.

The chain is built from TRBV12-5 and TRBJ2-3; D could derive from TRBD1 or TRBD2 (6 bases each). CDR3 length: 14 residues. The ends were cut back, 2 bases at V and 2 bases at J, with 8 bases in the middle. Germline V lookup: CDR1 LGHNT, CDR2 FRNRAP. CDR3 sequence (DNA): TGTGCTAGTGGTTTGTCGGGGGCCACAGATACGCAGTATTTT. As protein: CASGLSGATDTQYF.

This clone was picked up one time. Distinct nucleotide sequences in the sample also encode this CDR3. The gene calls are TRBV7-2 and TRBJ1-5; no clear D gene. The CDR3 loop spans 15 amino acids. Germline CDR1 reads SGHTA; CDR2 reads FQGNSA. The V and J ends lost 1 base and 4 bases respectively, with 11 bases between them. This chain's CDR3 is CASSLGRERNQPQHF. The DNA of the CDR3 is TGTGCCAGCAGCTTAGGTCGGGAGAGGAATCAGCCCCAGCATTTT.

The V and J genes are TRBV10-3 and TRBJ1-2; D remains unclear. This CDR3 has 13 amino acids. Germline CDR1 is ENHRY and CDR2 is SYGVKD. V lost 6 bases and J lost 4, with 12 bases in between. The CDR3 DNA follows: TGTGCCATCAGCCCGGGAGATGCCTATGGCTACACCTTC. Amino acids: CAISPGDAYGYTF.